This T cell receptor beta chain originates from a study of blood T cell dynamics during melanoma immunotherapy. The CDR3 runs to 16 residues. CDR1 and CDR2 (germline): ENHRY, SYGVKD. Germline trimming cut 2 bases from V and 5 bases from J; bases unmatched to any gene: 6. TCRdb keeps only in-frame clones here, not all; method: immunoSEQ multiplex PCR. In the table there are about 4,200 clones, approximately 90% of which are singletons. In its sample, this clone was seen once. Time point noted: week 3, after first cycle of checkpoint inhibitor. At 12 weeks after first infusion, RECIST 1.1 defined response for most patients. Prior systemic cancer therapy, immunosuppressant use and other active malignancies excluded patients.

The sample in question was blood, obtained from a patient treated with checkpoint blockade. The chain links TRBV10-3 to TRBJ2-5, with TRBD1 identical over 12 bases. This TCR derives from a human donor with melanoma. The CDR3 here is CAISEPGQGALETQYF. The CDR3 region has the DNA TGTGCCATCAGTGAGCCGGGACAGGGGGCTTTGGAGACCCAGTACTTC.